The source of this TCR beta chain is a study of T cell repertoires in cytomegalovirus infection. Looking at the study overall: Recently identified HLA-C-restricted and well-studied HLA-B-restricted CMV epitopes were used. Indications came from public TCR beta signatures; they pointed to CMV infection and to a matching HLA type.

Findings of the study overall: Predominance within the ex vivo response was attributable to HLA-C-restricted CMV-specific TCR beta clonotypes.

V dropped 6 bases and J dropped 7 bases, with 13 bases sitting between them. The CDR3 extends over 12 amino acids. TCRdb independently ran MiXCR on the reads; one entry per CDR3 protein. Seen here are 800,000 to 950,000 distinct CDR3 sequences, over 25% observed once, and the top ten hold about an eighth. As regards this clonotype: What it binds is unknown.

Sequencing was performed on cultured CD8+ T cells from PBMCs, taken from culture after CMV antigen stimulation. This sequence originates from a human donor in good health (CMV status not recorded). Some clones in this sample may be carry-over from other donors' samples. The chain uses TRBV12-3 or TRBV12-4 and TRBJ2-7, with no clear D. The CDR3 nucleotides are TGTGCCAGCAGCCTCCCCACGGAAGAGCAGTACTTC. This sequence encodes CASSLPTEEQYF.